The 19 T cell receptor beta chains in this list originate from one sample, sequenced in a study of blood T cell repertoires in COVID-19. Some clones are missing from TCRdb's copy, which holds only in-frame ones; the method was immunoSEQ multiplex PCR. The sample shows roughly 150,000 clones, approximately 85% of them seen only once. Sequenced material: peripheral blood. Receptor source: a woman of 80 years or more with acute or convalescent COVID-19.

V gene TRBV18 combines with J gene TRBJ2-3; 7 bases agree with TRBD2. Germline assignment: CDR1 KGHSH and CDR2 LQKENI. There are 15 residues in the CDR3. J gave up 3 bases and V 3 bases, and 6 bases lay outside the gene matches. The CDR3 protein is CASSPPTGRTDTQYF. CDR3 in DNA: TGTGCCAGCTCACCCCCCACCGGGAGGACAGATACGCAGTATTTT.

The V call is TRBV7-2, the J call TRBJ1-3, with 8 nucleotides matching TRBD1. Looked up from germline, CDR1 is SGHTA and CDR2 is FQGNSA. CDR3 length: 15 amino acids. The trim removed 3 bases at V and 7 bases at J, leaving 8 bases unmatched. CDR3 loop: CASSLTGAFSNTIYF. In DNA, the CDR3 is TGTGCCAGCAGCTTGACAGGGGCTTTCAGTAACACCATATATTTT.

The chain combines TRBV4-1 with TRBJ1-2, with TRBD1 as a possible D gene (5 bases). CDR1 is MGHRA, CDR2 YSYEKL, per germline. V was pared by 4 bases and J by 4 bases, with 13 bases between. This CDR3 is built from 14 residues. This CDR3 is CASSRGGLSYGYTF. CDR3 bases: TGCGCCAGCAGCCGTGGGGGACTCAGCTATGGCTACACCTTC.

The rearrangement uses TRBV7-9 and TRBJ1-1, with TRBD1 matching 8 bases. CDR3 length equals 16 residues. Germline V gene data show CDR1 as SEHNR and CDR2 as FQNEAQ (reference sequence). The J segment lost 6 bases and the V segment lost 4 bases, leaving 13 bases of the junction unmatched. The CDR3 DNA is TGTGCCAGCAGCTCCAAACGCGGCAGGGGGCTAGCTGAAGCTTTCTTT. It specifies CASSSKRGRGLAEAFF.

The chain carries TRBV7-2 and TRBJ2-1; 16 positions match TRBD2. The J segment lost 8 bases and the V segment lost 3 bases, leaving 7 bases of the junction unmatched. Germline V gene lookup returns CDR1 SGHTA and CDR2 FQGNSA. CDR3 size: 17 residues. The CDR3 loop reads CASSLGLAGGAVDEQFF. DNA of the CDR3: TGTGCCAGCAGCTTGGGACTAGCGGGGGGGGCCGTCGATGAGCAGTTCTTC.

This clone has just a few counts. The CDR3 sequence is CASSPQGTDTQYF. The CDR3 DNA reads TGTGCCAGCAGCCCACAGGGCACAGATACGCAGTATTTT. The chain is built from TRBV11-3 and TRBJ2-3; D is perhaps TRBD1 (5 bases). The V gene's germline CDR1 is SGHNT and CDR2 YENEEA. This CDR3 is 13 amino acids long. V lost 5 bases, J lost 1 base, and 7 bases lay in between.

The chain links TRBV30 to TRBJ1-1; no definite D call. Germline loops: CDR1 GTSNPN, CDR2 SVGIG (reference sequence). Trimming left V 0 bases short and J 5 bases short, with 19 bases between. The CDR3 is made up of 16 amino acids. The CDR3 bases are TGTGCCTGGAGTGTACAGTACGGGGTGGGGAAGACTGAAGCTTTCTTT. It specifies CAWSVQYGVGKTEAFF.

V and J are TRBV4-1 and TRBJ1-5, with a weak D call TRBD1 (5 bases). Germline lookup yields CDR1 MGHRA and CDR2 YSYEKL. The CDR3 has 17 amino acids. V was pared by 1 base and J by 2 bases, with 15 bases between. The CDR3 sequence is CASSQGRVGLGNQPQHF. As DNA, the CDR3 is TGCGCCAGCAGCCAAGGCAGGGTGGGACTTGGCAATCAGCCCCAGCATTTT.

The chain carries TRBV19 and TRBJ1-1; D gene unclear. Germline V gene data show CDR1 as LNHDA and CDR2 as SQIVND (reference sequence). The CDR3 extends over 12 amino acids. Trimming removed 10 bases from V and 0 bases from J, with 9 bases in between. Here the CDR3 reads CATSSLNTEAFF. CDR3 sequence (DNA): TGTGCCACCTCGAGTTTGAACACTGAAGCTTTCTTT.

The V call is TRBV10-3, the J call TRBJ2-5, with TRBD1 identical over 9 bases. Trimming at V came to 6 bases and at J to 3 bases, leaving 2 bases not matched to a gene. CDR1 is ENHRY, CDR2 SYGVKD, per germline. The CDR3 is made up of 13 amino acids. CDR3 DNA: TGTGCCATCAGAAGACAGGGGGAAGAGACCCAGTACTTC. Protein product: CAIRRQGEETQYF.

J is TRBJ1-5 and V is TRBV19, with 7 bases matching TRBD1. The CDR3 contains 13 residues. The V and J ends lost 6 bases and 5 bases, in that order; junction bases with no gene match: 4. CDR1 is LNHDA and CDR2 is SQIVND in the germline V gene (reference sequence). The chain's CDR3 is CASRTGQDQPQHF. CDR3 in DNA: TGTGCCAGTAGGACAGGGCAGGATCAGCCCCAGCATTTT.

This clone was detected a few times. The chain recombines TRBV6-5 with TRBJ2-3; TRBD2 aligns across 10 bases. The junction had 4 bases not matched to a gene; V was cut back by 3 bases and J by 4 bases. Germline lookup yields CDR1 MNHEY and CDR2 SVGAGI. The CDR3 runs to 15 residues. CDR3 DNA: TGTGCCAGCAGTTATCATCTAGCGGGGGCAGATACGCAGTATTTT. Protein sequence: CASSYHLAGADTQYF.

Here the CDR3 reads CASSLSYSYEQYF. CDR3 nucleotide sequence: TGTGCCAGCAGCTTATCGTACTCCTACGAGCAGTACTTC. This chain connects TRBV13 to TRBJ2-7; D gene ambiguous. V was trimmed by 2 bases and J by 0 bases, leaving 5 bases between them. Germline V gene sequence: CDR1 PRHDT, CDR2 FYEKMQ (reference sequence). The CDR3 runs 13 residues.

The chain uses TRBV4-1 and TRBJ2-5; D is possibly TRBD2 (6 bases). The CDR3 contains 14 residues. Trimming pared 1 base from V and 1 base from J, leaving 7 bases between. Per the germline V gene, CDR1 is MGHRA and CDR2 is YSYEKL. The CDR3 bases are TGCGCCAGCAGCCAAGGGGACTTCCAAGAGACCCAGTACTTC. This sequence encodes CASSQGDFQETQYF.

The chain couples TRBV7-9 to TRBJ1-1; D ambiguous. The ends were cut back, 5 bases at V and 3 bases at J, with 10 bases in the middle. CDR3 length: 13 amino acids. CDR1 is SEHNR and CDR2 is FQNEAQ in the germline V gene (reference sequence). DNA for the CDR3: TGTGCCAGCAGCCTAGAACGGGACACTGAAGCTTTCTTT. Its translation: CASSLERDTEAFF.

The chain uses TRBV20-1 and TRBJ2-1; 7 nucleotides line up with TRBD2. The junction had 18 bases not matched to a gene; V was cut back by 3 bases and J by 4 bases. CDR1 and CDR2 (germline): DFQATT, SNEGSKA (reference sequence). This CDR3 has 18 residues. CDR3 sequence: CSASGVWHLQRGYNEQFF. The CDR3 DNA reads as TGCAGTGCTAGTGGGGTTTGGCATCTCCAGCGGGGTTACAATGAGCAGTTCTTC.

This clone was seen only a few times. The V call is TRBV21-1, the J call TRBJ2-7; TRBD2 reflects the table's D call only, with no check against the DNA. TRBV21-1 represents a pseudogene. The CDR3 runs 13 residues. CDR3 in DNA: TGTGCCAGCAGCCCGGACGGGGCCTACGAGCAGTACTTC. This gives the protein CASSPDGAYEQYF.

The chain joins TRBV4-2 to TRBJ2-1; 9 bases match TRBD2. The CDR3 covers 15 residues. Losses at the gene ends were 1 base for V and 12 bases for J; bases not matched to a gene: 10. Per germline, CDR1 LGHNA and CDR2 YNFKEQ. The CDR3 DNA reads as TGTGCCAGCAGCCAAGTGGGGACTAGCCCCAAGGGGCAGTTCTTC. It specifies CASSQVGTSPKGQFF.

V and J are TRBV2 and TRBJ2-3, with D perhaps matching TRBD2 (5 bases). The CDR3 length is 16 residues. Deletions cut 4 bases from V and 1 base from J, with 15 bases between. Germline CDR1 SNHLY, CDR2 FYNNEI. The CDR3 reads CASSGRLALGTDTQYF. CDR3 sequence (DNA): TGTGCCAGCAGTGGAAGGCTAGCACTTGGCACAGATACGCAGTATTTT.